Here is one T cell receptor (beta chain) with its context. Its cognate antigen is unknown. The CDR3 has 18 residues. The V gene lost 4 bases and the J gene lost 0 bases, with 16 bases spanning the gap. Libraries were prepared by immunoSEQ multiplex PCR; TCRdb keeps only in-frame clonotypes and omits some of them. The table lists more than 150,000 clones, approximately 92% of them singletons. This record comes from a study of T cell responses to AZD1222 COVID-19 vaccine. Findings of the study overall: With dominance at 160-218 and 743-854, vaccine-associated CD4 TCRs spanned spike.

The TCR comes from an adult in good health. V is TRBV23-1 and J is TRBJ2-6; no clear D gene. TRBV23-1 is marked as an open reading frame, function uncertain. The sample in question was peripheral blood, obtained on day 0 of AZD1222 vaccination. Here the CDR3 DNA reads TGCGCCAGCAGTCCCCGAGTCGGAGCTAGCTCTGGGGCCAACGTCCTGACTTTC. Protein sequence: CASSPRVGASSGANVLTF.